This entry lists 10 T cell receptor beta chains sequenced from one sample in a study of shared clonotypes between healthy human individuals. Using immunoSEQ multiplex PCR, the repertoire was profiled, and TCRdb retains in-frame clones only, with some absent. Of approximately 1,500,000 clones listed, nearly 99% are singletons. The sequencing sample was made of naive CD4+ T cells sorted from blood. The subset: CD45RA+ positively selected. The receptor source for this set is a man aged 30 to 39 in good health.

The J gene is TRBJ2-5, the V gene TRBV28; possibly TRBD1 for D (5 bases). Trimming removed 7 bases from V and 5 bases from J, with 14 bases in between. The CDR3 consists of 13 residues. CDR1 is MDHEN and CDR2 is SYDVKM in the germline V gene. The CDR3, as DNA: TGTGCCAGCACCAAAGGGGTACAGGAGACCCAGTACTTC. Its translation is CASTKGVQETQYF.

In its sample, this clone was seen once. The CDR3 loop is CASIPKGAGTEAFF. DNA for the CDR3: TGTGCCAGCATCCCTAAAGGAGCAGGGACTGAAGCTTTCTTT. The chain uses TRBV11-3 and TRBJ1-1; perhaps TRBD1 as D (5 bases). Germline-derived CDR1 and CDR2 are SGHNT and YENEEA. V lost 7 bases and J 5 bases, leaving 17 bases between the germline ends. The CDR3 extends over 14 amino acids.

The gene calls are TRBV5-1 and TRBJ2-1; 9 bases map to TRBD2. J gave up 0 bases and V 3 bases, and 10 bases lay outside the gene matches. Germline CDR1 SGHRS, CDR2 YFSETQ. The CDR3 has 18 residues. CDR3 nucleotides: TGCGCCAGCAGCTCACAGCGGGAGGACCAACTCTCCTACAATGAGCAGTTCTTC. Amino acid sequence: CASSSQREDQLSYNEQFF.

The chain recombines TRBV7-2 with TRBJ2-1; D possibly matches TRBD1 or TRBD2 (5 bases each). V lost 5 bases, J lost 7 bases, and 15 bases lay in between. The CDR3 loop spans 14 amino acids. The germline V gene has CDR1 SGHTA and CDR2 FQGNSA. CDR3 in DNA: TGTGCCAGCAGCCTCGTGAGGGGTCGAAATGAGCAGTTCTTC. Its translation: CASSLVRGRNEQFF.

The CDR3 region is CASSPGPGTDTQYF. In DNA, the CDR3 is TGTGCCAGCTCACCGGGCCCTGGAACAGATACGCAGTATTTT. This chain uses TRBV18 with TRBJ2-3; D unresolved. The CDR3 totals 14 residues. V lost 3 bases, J lost 3 bases, and 10 bases lay in between. Germline-derived CDR1 and CDR2 are KGHSH and LQKENI.

The chain recombines TRBV29-1 with TRBJ2-2; tentatively, D is TRBD1 (7 bases). The CDR3 covers 14 residues. Between the trimmed V and J ends, which lost 6 bases and 3 bases, there was a span of 14 bases. CDR1 is SQVTM, CDR2 ANQGSEA, per germline. The CDR3 protein is CSVRRDRDTGELFF. Here the CDR3 DNA reads TGCAGCGTGAGGAGGGACAGAGACACCGGGGAGCTGTTTTTT.

This clone was counted a single time. The chain employs TRBV7-2 and TRBJ1-2; 10 bases line up with TRBD1. V lost 4 bases and J lost 3; bases outside the gene matches: 5. CDR3 size: 15 residues. Germline values: CDR1 SGHTA, CDR2 FQGNSA. CDR3 residues: CASSSRQGAHYGYTF. The DNA for the CDR3 is TGTGCCAGCAGCTCTAGACAGGGGGCGCACTATGGCTACACCTTC.

J is TRBJ1-1 and V is TRBV4-1; weak D call: TRBD1 (6 bases). Trimming left V 3 bases short and J 5 bases short, with 19 bases between. Germline CDR1 is MGHRA and CDR2 is YSYEKL. This CDR3 spans 16 amino acids. The CDR3 bases are TGCGCCAGCAGCCACGTCGATCGGGGGCCGGGTACTGAAGCTTTCTTT. Amino acids: CASSHVDRGPGTEAFF.

This chain links TRBV7-6 with TRBJ1-3, with 10 bases fitting TRBD1. The germline CDR1 and CDR2 sequences are SGHVS and FNYEAQ. This CDR3 is built from 14 residues. Trimming took 3 bases from V and 8 from J; bases not matched to a gene: 4. CDR3 in amino acids: CASSFDRGPDTIYF. CDR3 in DNA: TGTGCCAGCAGCTTCGACAGGGGGCCGGACACCATATATTTT.

The CDR3 here is CASSGTNTGELFF. For the CDR3, the DNA is TGTGCCAGTAGCGGGACGAACACCGGGGAGCTGTTTTTT. The rearrangement uses TRBV19 and TRBJ2-2, with D possibly matching TRBD2 (5 bases). Trimming removed 6 bases from V and 0 bases from J, with 5 bases in between. The CDR3 length is 13 residues. CDR1 and CDR2 (germline): LNHDA, SQIVND (reference sequence).